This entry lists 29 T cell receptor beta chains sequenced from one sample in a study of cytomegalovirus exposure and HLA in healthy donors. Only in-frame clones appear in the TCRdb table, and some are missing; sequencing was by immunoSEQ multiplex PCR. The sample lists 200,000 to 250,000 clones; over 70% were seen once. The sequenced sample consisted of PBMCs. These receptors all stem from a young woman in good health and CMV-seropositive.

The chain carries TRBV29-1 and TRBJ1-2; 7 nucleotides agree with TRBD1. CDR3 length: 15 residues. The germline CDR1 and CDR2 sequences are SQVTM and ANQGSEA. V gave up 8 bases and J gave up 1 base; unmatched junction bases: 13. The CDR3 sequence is CSTSQGEGDNYGYTF. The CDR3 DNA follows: TGCAGCACTAGTCAGGGGGAAGGCGATAACTATGGCTACACCTTC.

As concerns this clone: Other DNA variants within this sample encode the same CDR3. CDR3 coding DNA: TGTGCCTGGAGTGTACGGGAGACCCAGTACTTC. Translating it yields CAWSVRETQYF. The J gene is TRBJ2-5, the V gene TRBV30; D remains ambiguous. The V gene's germline CDR1 is GTSNPN and CDR2 SVGIG (reference sequence). The CDR3 totals 11 residues. Trimming shortened V by 0 bases and J by 5 bases, and 4 bases separated the two germline ends.

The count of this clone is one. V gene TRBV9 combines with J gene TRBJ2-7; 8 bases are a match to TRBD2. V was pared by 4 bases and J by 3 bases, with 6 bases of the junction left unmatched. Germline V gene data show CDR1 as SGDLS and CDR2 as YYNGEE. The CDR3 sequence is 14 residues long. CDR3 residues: CASSLGGLVYEQYF. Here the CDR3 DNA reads TGTGCCAGCAGCTTGGGGGGACTAGTCTACGAGCAGTACTTC.

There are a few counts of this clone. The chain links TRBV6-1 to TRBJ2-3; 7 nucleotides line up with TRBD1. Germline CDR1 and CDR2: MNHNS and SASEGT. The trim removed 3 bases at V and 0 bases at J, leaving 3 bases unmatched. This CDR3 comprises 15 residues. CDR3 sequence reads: CASSEETGSTDTQYF. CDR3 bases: TGTGCCAGCAGTGAGGAGACAGGGAGCACAGATACGCAGTATTTT.

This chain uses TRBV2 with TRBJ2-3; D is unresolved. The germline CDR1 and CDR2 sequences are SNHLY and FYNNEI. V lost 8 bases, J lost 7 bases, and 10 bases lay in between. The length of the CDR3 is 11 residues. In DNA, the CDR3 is TGTGCCAGCGCTCCCGCATATACGCAGTATTTT. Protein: CASAPAYTQYF.

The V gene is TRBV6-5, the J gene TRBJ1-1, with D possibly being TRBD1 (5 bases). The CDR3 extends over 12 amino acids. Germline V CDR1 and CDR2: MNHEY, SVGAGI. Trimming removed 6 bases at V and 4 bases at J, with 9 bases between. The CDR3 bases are TGTGCCAGCAGCGGGGCTGGCACTGAAGCTTTCTTT. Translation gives CASSGAGTEAFF.

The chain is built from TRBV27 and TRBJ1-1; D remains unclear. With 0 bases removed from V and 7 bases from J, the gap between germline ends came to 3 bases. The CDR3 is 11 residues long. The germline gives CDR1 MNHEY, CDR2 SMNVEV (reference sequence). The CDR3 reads CASSLSGEAFF. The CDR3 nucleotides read TGTGCCAGCAGTTTATCGGGTGAAGCTTTCTTT.

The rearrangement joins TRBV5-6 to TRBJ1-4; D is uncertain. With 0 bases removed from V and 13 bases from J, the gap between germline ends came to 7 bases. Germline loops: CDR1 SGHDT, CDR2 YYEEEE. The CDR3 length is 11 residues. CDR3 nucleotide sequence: TGTGCCAGCAGCTTGGGGGGTACACTGTTTTTT. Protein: CASSLGGTLFF.

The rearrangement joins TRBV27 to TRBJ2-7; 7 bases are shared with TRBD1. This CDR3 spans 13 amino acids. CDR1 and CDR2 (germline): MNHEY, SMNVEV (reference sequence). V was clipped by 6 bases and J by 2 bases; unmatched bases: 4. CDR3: CASRSQGTYEQYF. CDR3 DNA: TGTGCCAGCAGGTCACAGGGGACCTACGAGCAGTACTTC.

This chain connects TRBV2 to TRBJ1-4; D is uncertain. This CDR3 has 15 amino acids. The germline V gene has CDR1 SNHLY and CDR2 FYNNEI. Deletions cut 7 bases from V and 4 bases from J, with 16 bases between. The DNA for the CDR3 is TGTGCCAGCATAAGGTCGCCGGGCGATAATGAAAAACTGTTTTTT. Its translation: CASIRSPGDNEKLFF. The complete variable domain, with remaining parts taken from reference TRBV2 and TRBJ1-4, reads EPEVTQTPSHQVTQMGQEVILRCVPISNHLYFYWYRQILGQKVEFLVSFYNNEISEKSEIFDDQFSVERPDGSNFTLKIRSTKLEDSAMYFCASIRSPGDNEKLFFGSGTQLSVL.

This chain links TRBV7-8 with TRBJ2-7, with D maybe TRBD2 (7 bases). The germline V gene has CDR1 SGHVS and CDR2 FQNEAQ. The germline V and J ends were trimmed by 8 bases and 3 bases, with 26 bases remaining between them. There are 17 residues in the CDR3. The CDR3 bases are TGTGCCAGCGTCCGGGACATTGGGACTACCCGCATCTACGAGCAGTACTTC. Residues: CASVRDIGTTRIYEQYF. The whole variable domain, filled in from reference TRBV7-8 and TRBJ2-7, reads GAGVSQSPRYKVAKRGQDVALRCDPISGHVSLFWYQQALGQGPEFLTYFQNEAQLDKSGLPSDRFFAERPEGSVSTLKIQRTQQEDSAVYLCASVRDIGTTRIYEQYFGPGTRLTVT.

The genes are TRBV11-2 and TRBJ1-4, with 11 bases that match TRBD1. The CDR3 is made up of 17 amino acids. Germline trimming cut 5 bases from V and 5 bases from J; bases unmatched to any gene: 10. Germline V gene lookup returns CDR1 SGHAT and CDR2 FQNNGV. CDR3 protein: CASSHGQGALGNEKLFF. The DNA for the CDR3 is TGTGCCAGCAGCCACGGACAGGGGGCACTTGGGAATGAAAAACTGTTTTTT.

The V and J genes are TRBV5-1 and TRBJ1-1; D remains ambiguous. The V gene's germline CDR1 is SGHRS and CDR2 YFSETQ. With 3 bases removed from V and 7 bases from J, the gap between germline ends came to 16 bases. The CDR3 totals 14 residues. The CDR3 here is CASSWTSTSYEAFF. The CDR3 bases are TGCGCCAGCAGCTGGACGAGTACTTCGTATGAAGCTTTCTTT.

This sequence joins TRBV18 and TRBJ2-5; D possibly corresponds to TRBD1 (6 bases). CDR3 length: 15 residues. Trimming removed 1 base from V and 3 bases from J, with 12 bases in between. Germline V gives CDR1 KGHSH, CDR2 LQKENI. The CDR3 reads CASSPRAGAKETQYF. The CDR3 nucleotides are TGTGCCAGCTCACCACGGGCAGGGGCTAAAGAGACCCAGTACTTC.

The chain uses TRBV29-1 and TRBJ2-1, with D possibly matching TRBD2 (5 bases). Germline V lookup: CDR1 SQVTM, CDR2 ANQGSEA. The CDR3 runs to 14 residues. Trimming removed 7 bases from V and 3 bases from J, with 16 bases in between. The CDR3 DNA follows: TGCAGCGCCACACTAGTCATGGGCTACAATGAGCAGTTCTTC. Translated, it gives CSATLVMGYNEQFF.

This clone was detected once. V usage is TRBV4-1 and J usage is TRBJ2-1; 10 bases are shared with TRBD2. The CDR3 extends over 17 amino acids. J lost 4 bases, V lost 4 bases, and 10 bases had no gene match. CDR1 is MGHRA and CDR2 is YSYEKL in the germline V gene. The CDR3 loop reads CASSPSTSGSYYNEQFF. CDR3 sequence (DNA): TGCGCCAGCAGCCCCTCGACTAGCGGGTCCTATTACAATGAGCAGTTCTTC.

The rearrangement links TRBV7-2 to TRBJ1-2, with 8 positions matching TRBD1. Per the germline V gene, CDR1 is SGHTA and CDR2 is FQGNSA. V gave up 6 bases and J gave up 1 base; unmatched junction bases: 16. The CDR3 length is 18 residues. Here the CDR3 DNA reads TGTGCCAGCAGACCTACCCCCGGGACAGGAAACTATAACTATGGCTACACCTTC. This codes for CASRPTPGTGNYNYGYTF.

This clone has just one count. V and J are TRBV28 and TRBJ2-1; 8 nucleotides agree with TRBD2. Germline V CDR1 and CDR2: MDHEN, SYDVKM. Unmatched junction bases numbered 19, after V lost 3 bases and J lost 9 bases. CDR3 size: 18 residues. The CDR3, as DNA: TGTGCCAGCAGTTTTAACCCCCGGGCTAGCGGGTATCGAACTGAGCAGTTCTTC. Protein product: CASSFNPRASGYRTEQFF.

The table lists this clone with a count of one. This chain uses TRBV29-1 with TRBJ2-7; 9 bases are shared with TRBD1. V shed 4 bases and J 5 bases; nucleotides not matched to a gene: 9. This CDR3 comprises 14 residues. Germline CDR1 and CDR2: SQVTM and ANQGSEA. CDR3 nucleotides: TGCAGCGTTGTGTTTTCGGGACAGGGAAACGAGCAGTACTTC. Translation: CSVVFSGQGNEQYF.

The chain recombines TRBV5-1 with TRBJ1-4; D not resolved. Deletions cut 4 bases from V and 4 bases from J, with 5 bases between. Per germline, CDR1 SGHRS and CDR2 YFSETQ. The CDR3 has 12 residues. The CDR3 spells CASSPNNEKLFF. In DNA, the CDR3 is TGCGCCAGCAGCCCCAATAATGAAAAACTGTTTTTT.

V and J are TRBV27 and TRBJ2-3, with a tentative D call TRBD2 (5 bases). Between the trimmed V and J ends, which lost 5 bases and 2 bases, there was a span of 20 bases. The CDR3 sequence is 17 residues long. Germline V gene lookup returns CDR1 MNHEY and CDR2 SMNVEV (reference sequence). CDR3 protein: CASSQLIRAGYTDTQYF. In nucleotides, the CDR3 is TGTGCCAGCAGTCAGCTGATCCGGGCGGGCTACACAGATACGCAGTATTTT.

CDR3 sequence reads: CSGRQGQWTEAFF. CDR3 nucleotides: TGCAGCGGCCGACAGGGGCAGTGGACTGAAGCTTTCTTT. The chain joins TRBV29-1 to TRBJ1-1; 8 positions agree with TRBD1. Germline CDR1 reads SQVTM; CDR2 reads ANQGSEA. The CDR3 totals 13 residues. V dropped 7 bases and J dropped 5; count of bases not matched to a gene: 9.

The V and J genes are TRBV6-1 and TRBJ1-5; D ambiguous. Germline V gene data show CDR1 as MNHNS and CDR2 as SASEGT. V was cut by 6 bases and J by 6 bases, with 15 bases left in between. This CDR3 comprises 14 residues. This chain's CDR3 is CASRQMGSPQPQHF. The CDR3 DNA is TGTGCCAGCAGGCAGATGGGGAGCCCTCAGCCCCAGCATTTT.

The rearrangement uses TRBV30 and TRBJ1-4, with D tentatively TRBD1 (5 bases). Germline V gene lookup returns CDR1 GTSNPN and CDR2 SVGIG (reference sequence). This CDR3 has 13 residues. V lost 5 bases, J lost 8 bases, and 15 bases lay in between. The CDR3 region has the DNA TGTGCCTGGGCTAACGGGGCCCGGGAAAAACTGTTTTTT. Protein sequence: CAWANGAREKLFF.

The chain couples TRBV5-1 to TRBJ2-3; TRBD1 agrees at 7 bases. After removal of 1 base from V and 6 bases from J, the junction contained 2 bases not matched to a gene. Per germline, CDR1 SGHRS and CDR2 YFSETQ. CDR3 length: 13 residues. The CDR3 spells CASSLLQGDTQYF. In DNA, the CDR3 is TGCGCCAGCAGCTTGTTACAGGGGGATACGCAGTATTTT.

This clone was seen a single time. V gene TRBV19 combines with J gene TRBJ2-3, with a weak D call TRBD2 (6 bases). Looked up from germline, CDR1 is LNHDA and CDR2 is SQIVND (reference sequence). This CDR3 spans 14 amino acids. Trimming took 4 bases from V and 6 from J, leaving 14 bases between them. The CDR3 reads CASSTTRSPDTQYF. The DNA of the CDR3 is TGTGCCAGTAGTACGACTAGATCTCCGGATACGCAGTATTTT.

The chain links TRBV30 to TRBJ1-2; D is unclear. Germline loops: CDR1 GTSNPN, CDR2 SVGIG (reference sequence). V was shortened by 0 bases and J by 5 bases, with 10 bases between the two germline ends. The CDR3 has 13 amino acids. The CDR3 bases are TGTGCCTGGAGTGTACTAAGGCAGTATGGCTACACCTTC. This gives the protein CAWSVLRQYGYTF.

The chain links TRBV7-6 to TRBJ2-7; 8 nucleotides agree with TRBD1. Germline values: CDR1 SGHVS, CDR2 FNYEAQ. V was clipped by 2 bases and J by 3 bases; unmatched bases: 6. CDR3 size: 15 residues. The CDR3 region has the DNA TGTGCCAGCAGCTTACGCCCCGGGACAGGCTACGAGCAGTACTTC. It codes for CASSLRPGTGYEQYF. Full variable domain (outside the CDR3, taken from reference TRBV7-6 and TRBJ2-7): GAGVSQSPRYKVTKRGQDVALRCDPISGHVSLYWYRQALGQGPEFLTYFNYEAQQDKSGLPNDRFSAERPEGSISTLTIQRTEQRDSAMYRCASSLRPGTGYEQYFGPGTRLTVT.

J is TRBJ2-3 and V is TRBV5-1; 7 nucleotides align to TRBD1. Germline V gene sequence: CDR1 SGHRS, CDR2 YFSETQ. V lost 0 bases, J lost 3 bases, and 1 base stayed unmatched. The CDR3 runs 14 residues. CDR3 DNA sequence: TGCGCCAGCAGCTTGGAGGGACAGACAGATACGCAGTATTTT. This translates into CASSLEGQTDTQYF. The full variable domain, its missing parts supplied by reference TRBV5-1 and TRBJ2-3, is KAGVTQTPRYLIKTRGQQVTLSCSPISGHRSVSWYQQTPGQGLQFLFEYFSETQRNKGNFPGRFSGRQFSNSRSEMNVSTLELGDSALYLCASSLEGQTDTQYFGPGTRLTVL.